Following are 8 T cell receptor beta chains from one sample sequenced in a study of OX40 agonist ivuxolimab in advanced cancers. Measured with immunoSEQ multiplex PCR; TCRdb has only the in-frame clones, and not every one. The data show 35,000 to 45,000 clones, with around 87% seen just once and roughly 3.4% held by the top ten. The sequencing used CD4+ or CD8+ T cells sorted from blood, collected in a trial of the OX40 agonist ivuxolimab. These receptors all come from an adult with an advanced solid tumor such as melanoma, head and neck, liver or kidney cancer.

The chain has TRBV11-3 and TRBJ2-1, with D possibly called TRBD1 or TRBD2 (7 bases each). The CDR3 sequence is 16 residues long. Trimming stripped 4 bases from V and 0 bases from J, with 13 bases between. Per the germline V gene, CDR1 is SGHNT and CDR2 is YENEEA. CDR3 bases: TGTGCCAGCAGCTGGGCAGGGGGGGTCTCCTACAATGAGCAGTTCTTC. Encoded protein: CASSWAGGVSYNEQFF. The variable domain in full, completed from reference TRBV11-3 and TRBJ2-1, reads EAGVVQSPRYKIIEKKQPVAFWCNPISGHNTLYWYLQNLGQGPELLIRYENEEAVDDSQLPKDRFSAERLKGVDSTLKIQPAELGDSAVYLCASSWAGGVSYNEQFFGPGTRLTVL.

The V gene is TRBV6-5, the J gene TRBJ2-1; D might be TRBD2 (6 bases). This CDR3 has 14 amino acids. Germline V CDR1 and CDR2: MNHEY, SVGAGI. V was clipped by 0 bases and J by 12 bases, with 15 bases between them. The chain's CDR3 is CASSYSEGTGGQFF. As DNA, the CDR3 is TGTGCCAGCAGTTACTCGGAGGGGACCGGGGGGCAGTTCTTC.

The DNA of the CDR3 is TGTGCCTGGAGCGCACTAGAGGGGGGACCAGATACGCAGTATTTT. Protein product: CAWSALEGGPDTQYF. The genes are TRBV30 and TRBJ2-3; D may match TRBD1 or TRBD2 (6 bases each). The germline CDR1 and CDR2 sequences are GTSNPN and SVGIG (reference sequence). V dropped 3 bases and J dropped 4 bases, with 17 bases sitting between them. The CDR3 sequence is 15 residues long.

The rearrangement joins TRBV19 to TRBJ1-2, with no clear D. Per germline, CDR1 LNHDA and CDR2 SQIVND (reference sequence). Trimming pared 3 bases from V and 4 bases from J, leaving 6 bases between. CDR3 length equals 12 residues. CDR3 protein: CASSIEGYGYTF. DNA for the CDR3: TGTGCCAGTAGTATTGAGGGCTATGGCTACACCTTC.

The genes are TRBV7-2 and TRBJ2-2; D not certain. Trimming removed 2 bases at V and 1 base at J, with 8 bases between. The germline V gene encodes CDR1 SGHTA and CDR2 FQGNSA. The CDR3 contains 15 residues. The CDR3 coding sequence is TGTGCCAGCAGCTTAACGGGTCAGAACACCGGGGAGCTGTTTTTT. It is translated as CASSLTGQNTGELFF.

The chain links TRBV5-8 to TRBJ2-7; TRBD2 matches 8 bases. This CDR3 spans 16 amino acids. CDR1 is SGHTS and CDR2 is YDEGEE in the germline V gene. The V segment lost 7 bases and the J segment 4 bases; nucleotides outside the gene matches: 16. In DNA, the CDR3 is TGTGCCAGCGCCCACTTCCCCTTAGCGGGAACTTACGAGCAGTACTTC. Protein sequence: CASAHFPLAGTYEQYF. Variable domain in full (rest from reference TRBV5-8 and TRBJ2-7): EAGVTQSPTHLIKTRGQQATLRCSPISGHTSVYWYQQALGLGLQFLLWYDEGEERNRGNFPPRFSGRQFPNYSSELNVNALELEDSALYLCASAHFPLAGTYEQYFGPGTRLTVT.

The chain combines TRBV7-3 with TRBJ1-3; D not resolved. V lost 5 bases and J lost 1, with 12 bases in between. The V gene's germline CDR1 is SGHTA and CDR2 FQGTGA. The CDR3 totals 15 residues. In nucleotides, the CDR3 is TGTGCCAGCAGCCCTCAAGGCACTTCTGGAAACACCATATATTTT. Residues: CASSPQGTSGNTIYF.

The chain links TRBV15 to TRBJ2-2, with D perhaps assigned TRBD1 or TRBD2 (5 bases each). The germline gives CDR1 LNHNV, CDR2 YYDKDF (reference sequence). V lost 3 bases to trimming and J lost 7 bases, with 18 bases between them. The CDR3 is 16 amino acids. Written as DNA, the CDR3 is TGTGCCACCAGCAGGCCCGGGACCCTACGAGGCGGGGAGCTGTTTTTT. Amino acids: CATSRPGTLRGGELFF.